This T cell receptor beta chain was obtained from a study of blood T cell repertoires in COVID-19. The CDR3 is made up of 13 amino acids. V dropped 5 bases and J dropped 7 bases, with 14 bases sitting between them. Germline CDR1 and CDR2: SGHAT and FQNNGV. The data were produced by immunoSEQ multiplex PCR, yet TCRdb's version contains in-frame clones alone and is incomplete. The sample has 250,000 to 300,000 clones, roughly 80% seen once. This TCR was sampled from a man aged 35 to 55 who had been exposed to COVID-19. The chain couples TRBV11-2 to TRBJ1-1; D possibly corresponds to TRBD1 (5 bases). The sample taken for sequencing was PBMCs or T cells enriched from blood (not recorded which). CDR3 bases: TGTGCCAGCAGCCACGACAGACCCTATGAAGCTTTCTTT. Its translation: CASSHDRPYEAFF.